Below are 23 T cell receptor beta chains sequenced from a single sample in a study of vaccination and CD4 T cells after COVID-19. Sequenced with the Oncomine TCR Beta short-read assay was DNA taken from cultured CD4+ T cells. Via MiXCR, TCRdb re-called the PCR reads, giving one row per CDR3 protein. Of about 6,600 distinct CDR3 sequences listed, 51% are singletons. Their antigens remain unidentified. Treatment here: roughly 11-day PBMC culture with coronavirus spike peptide pools or control peptides (ViraFEST assay). Gathered ahead of the COVID-19 pandemic (2011-2018) were the CD4+ T cells of the unexposed donor. Sequenced sample: CD4+ T cells from blood, cultured in vitro. The receptors come from a human donor in good health.

This clonotype was counted between two and nine times. CDR3 region: CASSDSGGSTDTQYF. The CDR3 nucleotides read TGTGCCAGCAGTGACTCGGGCGGGAGCACAGATACGCAGTATTTT. The rearrangement links TRBV6-4 to TRBJ2-3; maybe TRBD2 (5 bases). The CDR3 loop spans 15 amino acids. The germline V gene has CDR1 MRHNA and CDR2 SNTAGT. V lost 0 bases to trimming and J lost 0 bases, with 7 bases between them.

This clonotype has more than one count but fewer than ten. This chain links TRBV6-1 with TRBJ1-5, with a tentative D call TRBD1 (5 bases). Germline V gene sequence: CDR1 MNHNS, CDR2 SASEGT. The CDR3 sequence is 13 residues long. V lost 3 bases, J lost 5 bases, and 8 bases lay in between. CDR3 in DNA: TGTGCCAGCAGTGACAGGGAGTATCAGCCCCAGCATTTT. Translated, it gives CASSDREYQPQHF.

V usage is TRBV6-5 and J usage is TRBJ2-1; TRBD1 might be the D (5 bases). V lost 0 bases, J lost 7 bases, and 10 bases lay in between. The CDR3 extends over 14 amino acids. The germline V gene has CDR1 MNHEY and CDR2 SVGAGI. CDR3 sequence (DNA): TGTGCCAGCAGTTACTCGCAGGCAGGGAATGAGCAGTTCTTC. It yields the protein CASSYSQAGNEQFF.

This clonotype was seen once. The chain carries TRBV28 and TRBJ1-2; D might be TRBD1 (5 bases). Trimming removed 3 bases at V and 6 bases at J, with 17 bases between. Germline CDR1 MDHEN, CDR2 SYDVKM. The CDR3 is 15 residues long. The chain's CDR3 is CASSLGRSPSDGYTF. The CDR3 DNA sequence: TGTGCCAGCAGTTTGGGGCGTTCACCATCGGATGGCTACACCTTC.

The J gene is TRBJ1-1, the V gene TRBV7-9; D is possibly TRBD1 (6 bases). V was cut by 3 bases and J by 6 bases, with 8 bases left in between. The CDR3 totals 12 residues. The germline V gene has CDR1 SEHNR and CDR2 FQNEAQ (reference sequence). DNA for the CDR3: TGTGCCAGCAGCTTGGGGGCACCTGAAGCTTTCTTT. Translating it yields CASSLGAPEAFF.

The chain links TRBV6-1 to TRBJ1-2, with no clear D. The CDR3 runs to 11 residues. The ends were cut back, 4 bases at V and 8 bases at J, with 8 bases in the middle. Germline V CDR1 and CDR2: MNHNS, SASEGT. The CDR3 reads CASSAALGYTF. Written as DNA, the CDR3 is TGTGCCAGCAGTGCGGCGCTAGGCTACACCTTC.

This chain uses TRBV30 with TRBJ2-3, with 11 bases identical to TRBD2. CDR3 length: 15 residues. CDR1 is GTSNPN and CDR2 is SVGIG in the germline V gene (reference sequence). With 2 bases clipped from V and 5 bases from J, the junction kept 6 bases outside the gene matches. The chain's CDR3 is CAWSTVAGGQDTQYF. The CDR3 DNA reads TGTGCCTGGAGTACAGTAGCGGGGGGGCAAGATACGCAGTATTTT. The complete variable domain, with remaining parts taken from reference TRBV30 and TRBJ2-3, reads SQTIHQWPATLVQPVGSPLSLECTVEGTSNPNLYWYRQAAGRGLQLLFYSVGIGQISSEVPQNLSASRPQDRQFILSSKKLLLSDSGFYLCAWSTVAGGQDTQYFGPGTRLTVL.

The chain employs TRBV15 and TRBJ2-3; D perhaps matches TRBD1 (6 bases). From germline, CDR1 is LNHNV and CDR2 YYDKDF (reference sequence). CDR3 length: 16 residues. V lost 4 bases to trimming and J lost 6 bases, with 20 bases between them. The CDR3 sequence: CATSIKDRLSDDTQYF. As DNA, the CDR3 is TGTGCCACCAGCATTAAGGACAGACTAAGCGATGATACGCAGTATTTT.

V gene TRBV9 combines with J gene TRBJ2-5; maybe TRBD1 (6 bases). The CDR3 runs to 15 residues. Trimming took off 3 bases at V and 1 base at J, with 13 bases between the two ends. The germline V gene encodes CDR1 SGDLS and CDR2 YYNGEE. CDR3 loop: CASSADSGGQETQYF. CDR3 DNA sequence: TGTGCCAGCAGCGCGGACAGCGGCGGCCAAGAGACCCAGTACTTC.

This chain connects TRBV27 to TRBJ2-3, with 9 bases aligning to TRBD1. Germline-derived CDR1 and CDR2 are MNHEY and SMNVEV (reference sequence). With V trimmed by 6 bases and J by 5 bases, 6 bases remained unmatched. CDR3 size: 14 residues. The CDR3 sequence: CASRPDRGRDTQYF. As DNA, the CDR3 is TGTGCCAGCAGGCCGGACAGGGGAAGAGATACGCAGTATTTT.

This clonotype was counted only a few times. This chain joins TRBV20-1 and TRBJ1-2; D gene unclear. Germline CDR1 reads DFQATT; CDR2 reads SNEGSKA (reference sequence). CDR3 length: 13 amino acids. V lost 1 base, J lost 8 bases, and 14 bases lay in between. The CDR3 DNA follows: TGCAGTGCTAGAGGCGTCGGGGTTACGGGCTACACCTTC. Translated, it gives CSARGVGVTGYTF.

The chain carries TRBV30 and TRBJ1-1; TRBD1 is a possible D gene (5 bases). Looked up from germline, CDR1 is GTSNPN and CDR2 is SVGIG (reference sequence). This CDR3 is built from 12 residues. V was clipped by 3 bases and J by 6 bases, with 11 bases between them. The CDR3 DNA reads TGTGCCTGGAGCGGCAGGGTTCCTGAAGCTTTCTTT. Amino acid sequence: CAWSGRVPEAFF.

V is TRBV7-8 and J is TRBJ1-1; D uncertain. Trimming left V 2 bases short and J 8 bases short, with 9 bases between. There are 12 residues in the CDR3. Germline CDR1 reads SGHVS; CDR2 reads FQNEAQ. CDR3 DNA sequence: TGTGCCAGCAGCTTATTCGCTGCAGAAGCTTTCTTT. This codes for CASSLFAAEAFF. Full variable domain (outside the CDR3, taken from reference TRBV7-8 and TRBJ1-1): GAGVSQSPRYKVAKRGQDVALRCDPISGHVSLFWYQQALGQGPEFLTYFQNEAQLDKSGLPSDRFFAERPEGSVSTLKIQRTQQEDSAVYLCASSLFAAEAFFGQGTRLTVV.

This clonotype was seen more than once but under ten times. V usage is TRBV7-9 and J usage is TRBJ2-2; D possibly corresponds to TRBD1 (6 bases). Trimming left V 5 bases short and J 6 bases short, with 16 bases between. Germline CDR1 reads SEHNR; CDR2 reads FQNEAQ (reference sequence). The CDR3 is made up of 15 amino acids. CDR3 bases: TGTGCCAGCAGCATCGGGGACACACGGGCCGGGGAGCTGTTTTTT. It yields the protein CASSIGDTRAGELFF.

The rearrangement links TRBV6-2 or TRBV6-3 to TRBJ2-6; D not resolved. The CDR3 totals 16 residues. V lost 4 bases and J lost 0, with 10 bases in between. The germline V gene has CDR1 MNHEY and CDR2 SVGEGT. CDR3 residues: CASSWVTPSGANVLTF. In DNA form, the CDR3 reads TGTGCCAGCAGTTGGGTGACACCCTCTGGGGCCAACGTCCTGACTTTC.

This chain links TRBV20-1 with TRBJ2-7; D is unclear. Germline CDR1 reads DFQATT; CDR2 reads SNEGSKA (reference sequence). Trimming removed 1 base from V and 3 bases from J, with 7 bases in between. The CDR3 runs to 12 residues. The CDR3 DNA reads TGCAGTGCTAGAGTAGCCCACTACGAGCAGTACTTC. Its protein is CSARVAHYEQYF.

CDR3 coding DNA: TGTGCCAGCTCCCTCTCTGGAAACACCATATATTTT. This translates into CASSLSGNTIYF. This chain links TRBV7-9 with TRBJ1-3; no clear D. Germline V gene sequence: CDR1 SEHNR, CDR2 FQNEAQ (reference sequence). CDR3 size: 12 residues. V was cut by 8 bases and J by 0 bases, with 5 bases left in between. Full variable domain (missing parts from reference TRBV7-9 and TRBJ1-3): DTGVSQNPRHKITKRGQNVTFRCDPISEHNRLYWYRQTLGQGPEFLTYFQNEAQLEKSRLLSDRFSAERPKGSFSTLEIQRTEQGDSAMYLCASSLSGNTIYFGEGSWLTVV.

The rearrangement links TRBV6-4 to TRBJ2-3, with TRBD2 identical over 7 bases. This CDR3 is 15 amino acids long. The V segment lost 9 bases and the J segment 2 bases; nucleotides outside the gene matches: 11. The V gene's germline CDR1 is MRHNA and CDR2 SNTAGT. The CDR3 is CARNTERGYTDTQYF. The CDR3 nucleotides are TGTGCCAGAAACACCGAGCGGGGTTACACAGATACGCAGTATTTT.

The chain has TRBV10-3 and TRBJ1-1, with TRBD1 identical over 8 bases. Germline V CDR1 and CDR2: ENHRY, SYGVKD. CDR3 length: 11 amino acids. V was clipped by 6 bases and J by 6 bases; unmatched bases: 0. CDR3 DNA: TGTGCCATCAGGGACAGGGCTGAAGCTTTCTTT. Translated, it gives CAIRDRAEAFF.

The CDR3 region is CASSSPRGLTYNEQFF. In DNA, the CDR3 is TGTGCCAGCAGTAGCCCGAGGGGGCTCACCTACAATGAGCAGTTCTTC. V is TRBV27 and J is TRBJ2-1; 7 bases align to TRBD1. With V trimmed by 5 bases and J by 2 bases, 9 bases remained unmatched. CDR1 MNHEY and CDR2 SMNVEV come from the germline V gene (reference sequence). The CDR3 length is 16 residues.

This clonotype was seen only a few times. The chain employs TRBV7-9 and TRBJ1-6; perhaps TRBD1 as D (6 bases). Germline lookup yields CDR1 SEHNR and CDR2 FQNEAQ (reference sequence). Trimming stripped 5 bases from V and 7 bases from J, with 12 bases between. The CDR3 runs 14 residues. CDR3 region: CASSPPGTNSPLHF. The CDR3 bases are TGTGCCAGCAGCCCCCCCGGGACAAATTCACCCCTCCACTTT.

In this sample, this clonotype turned up a few times. The CDR3 reads CASSSRLWEDYGYTF. The CDR3 coding sequence is TGTGCCAGCAGCTCCCGATTGTGGGAAGACTATGGCTACACCTTC. This sequence joins TRBV11-2 and TRBJ1-2; D is unresolved. The CDR3 loop spans 15 amino acids. Germline V CDR1 and CDR2: SGHAT, FQNNGV. With 4 bases removed from V and 3 bases from J, the gap between germline ends came to 15 bases.

The chain couples TRBV6-2 or TRBV6-3 to TRBJ2-7; TRBD1 matches at 7 bases. This CDR3 is 14 amino acids long. The J segment lost 7 bases and the V segment lost 9 bases, leaving 15 bases of the junction unmatched. Germline V lookup: CDR1 MNHEY, CDR2 SVGEGT. DNA of the CDR3: TGTGCCAGTCAAGTAGGGACAGTCTCGGGGGAGCAGTACTTC. Encoded protein: CASQVGTVSGEQYF.